The clone carrying this T cell receptor (beta chain) appeared a single time. The same CDR3 arises from other DNA sequences in this sample as well. This entry comes from a study of shared clonotypes between healthy human individuals. As defined, naive CD8 cells were CD45RO-negative and positively selected for CCR7, with terminally differentiated effector memory CD45RA+ cells excluded. Germline CDR1 reads MNHEY; CDR2 reads SMNVEV (reference sequence). The CDR3 is 14 amino acids. V lost 4 bases, J lost 1 base, and 8 bases lay in between. Sequencing used immunoSEQ multiplex PCR; TCRdb keeps in-frame clones, though not all of them. The sample lists around 2.1 million clones, around 93% seen once, with about 1.5% in the top ten.

The rearrangement uses TRBV27 and TRBJ2-1, with a tentative D call TRBD1 (6 bases). The sequence derives from a man aged 18 to 35 in good health. Some clones in this sample may be carry-over from other donors' samples. Sequenced material: naive CD8+ T cells from PBMCs. This chain's CDR3 is CASSWQGSYNEQFF. The CDR3 region has the DNA TGTGCCAGCAGTTGGCAGGGGTCCTACAATGAGCAGTTCTTC.